A single sample gave rise to the 2 T cell receptor beta chains below, sequenced in a study of control samples from healthy donors and cancer patients. This table comes from immunoSEQ multiplex PCR, and its TCRdb copy is limited to in-frame clones, with some not included. The table records some 210,000 clones, roughly nine tenths of them present only once. Sequencing was done on a sample of blood. Receptor source: a man aged 30-40 years in good health.

This rearrangement joins TRBV3-1 (or the pseudogene TRBV3-2) to TRBJ2-7, with a weak D call TRBD2 (5 bases). V shed 0 bases and J shed 7 bases, with 16 bases lying between them. CDR3 length: 15 amino acids. CDR1 LGHDT and CDR2 YNNKEL come from the germline V gene (reference sequence). The chain's CDR3 is CASSQEFRGSREQYF. For the CDR3, the DNA is TGTGCCAGCAGCCAAGAGTTTCGGGGATCCAGGGAGCAGTACTTC.

The genes are TRBV14 and TRBJ1-6; D perhaps matches TRBD1 (5 bases). The CDR3 runs to 14 residues. Germline CDR1 is SGHDN and CDR2 is FVKESK. Trimming left V 1 base short and J 8 bases short, with 9 bases between. CDR3 sequence: CASSQVRGDSPLHF. DNA for the CDR3: TGTGCCAGCAGCCAAGTGAGGGGCGATTCACCCCTCCACTTT. Full variable domain (remainder filled in from reference TRBV14 and TRBJ1-6): EAGVTQFPSHSVIEKGQTVTLRCDPISGHDNLYWYRRVMGKEIKFLLHFVKESKQDESGMPNNRFLAERTGGTYSTLKVQPAELEDSGVYFCASSQVRGDSPLHFGNGTRLTVT.